This T cell receptor beta chain was observed in a study of regulatory T cells in long-lasting Graves disease. The CDR3 runs to 16 residues. CDR1 is MDHEN and CDR2 is SYDVKM in the germline V gene. V was shortened by 1 base and J by 1 base, with 8 bases between the two germline ends. As for this clonotype: As yet, its antigen is unknown.

In building TCR beta libraries, iRepertoire HTBI primers were used together with Arm-PCR of CDR3 regions. TCRdb fed the multiplex PCR reads into MiXCR, producing one record per CDR3 protein. This sample has around 460,000 distinct CDR3 sequences; 11% to 15% occur once, and the top ten carry over 15%. Time point meaning: newly diagnosed GD, antithyroid drugs for less than 3 months. Following extraction of RNA from PBMCs, that RNA was used to make the TCR library. Graves' disease diagnosis relied on American Thyroid Association guidelines. Study-level results: Persistent disease samples used TRBV28, TRBJ1-2 and TRBJ2-5 preferentially. Reduced TCR diversity was observed in persistent Graves' patients versus newly diagnosed patients.

A further study also used this sample, focusing on T cells in Graves' hyperthyroidism and ophthalmopathy.

The clonotype originates from a woman aged 45-65 years with Graves disease. V usage is TRBV28 and J usage is TRBJ2-6; D not resolved. This sample comprised peripheral blood mononuclear cells (PBMCs), obtained at new diagnosis, from a patient treated with antithyroid drugs. CDR3 nucleotide sequence: TGTGCCAGCAGTTTATCCGTTGGTTCTGGGGCCAACGTCCTGACTTTC. Translation: CASSLSVGSGANVLTF. The variable domain in full, with the rest retrieved from reference TRBV28 and TRBJ2-6, is DVKVTQSSRYLVKRTGEKVFLECVQDMDHENMFWYRQDPGLGLRLIYFSYDVKMKEKGDIPEGYSVSREKKERFSLILESASTNQTSMYLCASSLSVGSGANVLTFGAGSRLTVL.